This T cell receptor (beta chain) was found in a study of Graves' ophthalmopathy and Graves' hyperthyroidism. Eligible hyperthyroidism cases comprised new diagnoses of under 2 months' duration in individuals aged 18 to 65. The CDR3 covers 12 residues. Looked up from germline, CDR1 is LNHNV and CDR2 is YYDKDF (reference sequence). The germline V and J ends were trimmed by 6 bases and 9 bases, with 14 bases remaining between them. CDR3 regions of TCR beta were amplified from RNA transcripts. Second-round multiplex PCR came after first-round RT-PCR with HTBI primers. Each CDR3 protein gets one entry after TCRdb re-called the multiplex PCR reads with MiXCR. This sample carries around 1,200,000 distinct CDR3 sequences, about two fifths of them seen once, and the ten largest clones take around 10%.

Material: peripheral blood or thyroid tissue (not recorded which). This receptor was identified in an adult man with Graves' hyperthyroidism. The chain recombines TRBV15 with TRBJ1-2, with no clear D. DNA of the CDR3: TGTGCCACCAGTGATTTGGGCCAGCGCTACACCTTC. Translation gives CATSDLGQRYTF.